One sample yielded the 11 T cell receptor beta chains listed below, sequenced in a study of cytomegalovirus exposure and HLA in healthy donors. Clones were sequenced by immunoSEQ multiplex PCR, and TCRdb holds only the in-frame ones, with some missing. The sample records 300,000 to 400,000 clones, more than 80% being singletons. The sequencing sample was made of PBMCs. These receptors were taken from a young woman in good health and CMV-seronegative.

V and J are TRBV2 and TRBJ2-3, with 11 positions matching TRBD2. Germline lookup yields CDR1 SNHLY and CDR2 FYNNEI. The CDR3 is made up of 17 amino acids. Losses at the gene ends were 4 bases for V and 4 bases for J; bases not matched to a gene: 10. In nucleotides, the CDR3 is TGTGCCAGCAGTGTATCTAGCGGGGGGTTCTTTGCAGATACGCAGTATTTT. It encodes CASSVSSGGFFADTQYF.

The chain combines TRBV4-1 with TRBJ1-4; D might be TRBD1 (5 bases). In germline, CDR1 is MGHRA, CDR2 YSYEKL. V was shortened by 5 bases and J by 6 bases, with 13 bases between the two germline ends. The CDR3 is 14 amino acids. The CDR3, as DNA: TGCGCCAGCAGCGTTCTAGGGGTGTATGAAAAACTGTTTTTT. Its translation is CASSVLGVYEKLFF.

The chain carries TRBV5-4 and TRBJ2-1; the match to TRBD2 covers 11 bases. The V gene end was trimmed by 6 bases and the J gene end by 6 bases; junction bases not matched to a gene: 5. Germline V lookup: CDR1 SGHNT, CDR2 YYREEE (reference sequence). This CDR3 is 14 amino acids long. CDR3 nucleotide sequence: TGTGCCAGCACTAGCGGGGGGTTAGTCAATGAGCAGTTCTTC. As protein: CASTSGGLVNEQFF.

This rearrangement joins TRBV10-2 to TRBJ1-1; no firm D call. Trimming took 3 bases from V and 1 from J, leaving 12 bases between them. The CDR3 contains 15 residues. In germline, CDR1 is WSHSY, CDR2 SAAADI. The CDR3 DNA reads TGCGCCAGCAGTGACCCCGGTCCGTGGAACACTGAAGCTTTCTTT. Its protein product is CASSDPGPWNTEAFF.

The rearrangement joins TRBV10-2 to TRBJ2-3, with 11 bases fitting TRBD2. With V trimmed by 3 bases and J by 6 bases, 14 bases remained unmatched. The CDR3 length is 18 residues. From germline, CDR1 is WSHSY and CDR2 SAAADI. Here the CDR3 DNA reads TGCGCCAGCAGTGACCCTTGGCTAGCGGGAGGACGGTCGGATACGCAGTATTTT. Encoded protein: CASSDPWLAGGRSDTQYF.

This clone appeared a single time. The J gene is TRBJ2-7, the V gene TRBV30; a possible D gene is TRBD1 (6 bases). CDR1 is GTSNPN, CDR2 SVGIG, per germline (reference sequence). Trimming left V 3 bases short and J 4 bases short, with 10 bases between. The CDR3 contains 12 residues. In DNA, the CDR3 is TGTGCCTGGAGGGACAGTAAATACGAGCAGTACTTC. Residues: CAWRDSKYEQYF.

The genes are TRBV10-3 and TRBJ2-1; 8 positions match TRBD2. This CDR3 spans 15 amino acids. Germline V gene sequence: CDR1 ENHRY, CDR2 SYGVKD. Trimming removed 7 bases from V and 0 bases from J; junction bases left unmatched: 5. The CDR3 nucleotides read TGTGCCATCACCCAAGCGGGGGACTCCTACAATGAGCAGTTCTTC. Amino acid sequence: CAITQAGDSYNEQFF.

The V and J genes are TRBV18 and TRBJ2-3; 7 bases fit TRBD2. The CDR3 has 15 amino acids. The V gene end was trimmed by 6 bases and the J gene end by 0 bases; junction bases not matched to a gene: 6. The germline CDR1 and CDR2 sequences are KGHSH and LQKENI. The CDR3: CASSIAGGSTDTQYF. CDR3 sequence (DNA): TGTGCCAGCTCCATAGCGGGCGGTAGCACAGATACGCAGTATTTT.

V usage is TRBV5-4 and J usage is TRBJ2-7; 10 bases line up with TRBD1. The CDR3 spans 17 residues. V lost 0 bases, J lost 3 bases, and 9 bases stayed unmatched. Per germline, CDR1 SGHNT and CDR2 YYREEE (reference sequence). For the CDR3, the DNA is TGTGCCAGCAGCTTGGCCCCCTTAGACAGGGGGCTCTACGAGCAGTACTTC. Its protein is CASSLAPLDRGLYEQYF.

This clone was observed once. The rearrangement uses TRBV4-1 and TRBJ1-2; a weak D match, TRBD1 (6 bases). Germline CDR1 MGHRA, CDR2 YSYEKL. V gave up 3 bases and J gave up 3 bases, with 17 bases separating them. This CDR3 comprises 16 residues. The CDR3 loop reads CASSHPGHGLDYGYTF. The CDR3 nucleotides read TGCGCCAGCAGCCACCCGGGACACGGGTTGGACTATGGCTACACCTTC.

This chain links TRBV5-1 with TRBJ1-2; TRBD1 matches 9 bases. The CDR3 extends over 15 amino acids. J gave up 8 bases and V 3 bases, and 11 bases lay outside the gene matches. Germline CDR1 SGHRS, CDR2 YFSETQ. DNA for the CDR3: TGCGCCAGCAGCTCTTTACAGGGGGCGCTCATAGGCTACACCTTC. It is translated as CASSSLQGALIGYTF.